Listed below are T cell receptor beta chains from one sample, sequenced in a study of shared clonotypes between healthy human individuals. TCRdb keeps only in-frame clones here, not all; method: immunoSEQ multiplex PCR. The sample has 1.6 million or so clones, around 97% seen once. The material sequenced was naive CD4+ T cells sorted from blood. These receptors were taken from a man between 25 and 39 years old in good health. Both conserved end residues are part of each CDR3. The D gene is left open where the match is weak. Size is stated for part of the rows, as once, few or many counts, or as a class when the clone is expanded.

TRBV15	NA	NA	TRBJ2-3	CATSRPWTGTDTQYF	TGTGCCACCAGCAGACCCTGGACAGGCACAGATACGCAGTATTTT
TRBV4-3	NA	NA	TRBJ1-1	CASSQESFSEAFF	TGCGCCAGCAGCCAAGAGTCATTTTCGGAAGCTTTCTTT
TRBV19	TRBD2	once	TRBJ2-3	CASRTSGSTDTQYF	TGTGCCAGTAGGACTAGCGGAAGCACAGATACGCAGTATTTT
TRBV6-5	NA	NA	TRBJ1-1	CASSLQGTMNTEAFF	TGTGCCAGCAGCCTCCAAGGGACCATGAACACTGAAGCTTTCTTT
TRBV15	NA	NA	TRBJ1-2	CATSRDSRRNFYGYTF	TGTGCCACCAGCAGAGATTCCCGCCGGAATTTCTATGGCTACACCTTC
TRBV27	TRBD1	NA	TRBJ1-5	CASSFQGEQPQHF	TGTGCCAGCAGTTTTCAGGGGGAACAGCCCCAGCATTTT
TRBV11-3	NA	NA	TRBJ2-2	CASSQQGSTGELFF	TGTGCCAGCAGTCAACAGGGTTCGACCGGGGAGCTGTTTTTT
TRBV10-2	NA	few	TRBJ2-3	CASSEGPRKGGDTQYF	TGCGCCAGCAGTGAAGGTCCACGAAAAGGCGGGGATACGCAGTATTTT
TRBV6-5	TRBD2	NA	TRBJ2-3	CASSYSTSLDTQYF	TGTGCCAGCAGTTACTCGACTAGCCTGGATACGCAGTATTTT
TRBV28	TRBD1	NA	TRBJ2-2	CASSTGTGVNTGELFF	TGTGCCAGCAGTACCGGGACAGGGGTTAACACCGGGGAGCTGTTTTTT
TRBV5-4	TRBD2	once	TRBJ2-1	CASSLLSSGRGGVGYNEQFF	TGTGCCAGCAGCTTGTTAAGTAGCGGGCGGGGGGGAGTAGGGTACAATGAGCAGTTCTTC
TRBV29-1	NA	NA	TRBJ2-2	CSVDLATGELFF	TGCAGCGTTGACTTAGCGACCGGGGAGCTGTTTTTT
TRBV5-8	NA	NA	TRBJ2-1	CASSLGQLESYNEQFF	TGTGCCAGCAGCTTGGGGCAGCTAGAGTCCTACAATGAGCAGTTCTTC
TRBV2	NA	NA	TRBJ1-1	CASTVPGRGSTEAFF	TGTGCCAGCACCGTGCCAGGGAGGGGGAGCACTGAAGCTTTCTTT
TRBV13	NA	NA	TRBJ1-1	CASSLGFGVGITEAFF	TGTGCCAGCAGCTTAGGCTTTGGGGTCGGTATCACTGAAGCTTTCTTT
TRBV18	NA	NA	TRBJ2-7	CASSPPNRIRSYEQYF	TGTGCCAGCTCACCACCGAACAGGATCAGATCCTACGAGCAGTACTTC
TRBV19	TRBD2	NA	TRBJ2-3	CASSAAGTSITTDTQYF	TGTGCCAGTAGTGCCGCCGGGACTAGCATTACCACAGATACGCAGTATTTT
TRBV10-1	TRBD2	NA	TRBJ2-1	CASSGRLAAINEQFF	TGCGCCAGCAGTGGTCGACTAGCGGCAATCAATGAGCAGTTCTTC
TRBV6-5	TRBD2	NA	TRBJ2-7	CASRGLAGNSYEQYF	TGTGCCAGCAGGGGACTAGCGGGAAACTCCTACGAGCAGTACTTC
TRBV19	NA	NA	TRBJ1-5	CATGGYSNQPQHF	TGTGCCACGGGAGGTTATAGCAATCAGCCCCAGCATTTT
TRBV9	NA	NA	TRBJ1-3	CASSRFGGNTIYF	TGTGCCAGCAGCCGTTTTGGGGGAAACACCATATATTTT
TRBV9	NA	NA	TRBJ1-1	CASSEAFVCEAFF	TGTGCCAGCAGTGAAGCATTTGTTTGTGAAGCTTTCTTT
TRBV5-5	NA	NA	TRBJ2-7	CASSPERTAYEQYF	TGTGCCAGCAGCCCCGAACGGACGGCCTACGAGCAGTACTTC
TRBV9	NA	NA	TRBJ2-7	CASSVAPHLGEQYF	TGTGCCAGCAGCGTAGCTCCCCACTTGGGTGAGCAGTACTTC
TRBV5-1	TRBD2	NA	TRBJ2-1	CASSYRLAEGLGDEQFF	TGCGCCAGCAGCTATCGACTAGCGGAAGGCCTAGGCGATGAGCAGTTCTTC
TRBV28	TRBD1	once	TRBJ2-3	CASSTVQNRQGPDTQYF	TGTGCCAGCAGTACCGTTCAGAACCGACAGGGCCCAGATACGCAGTATTTT
TRBV5-1	NA	NA	TRBJ2-2	CASSLGTGPLTGELFF	TGCGCCAGCAGCTTGGGAACGGGACCACTCACCGGGGAGCTGTTTTTT
TRBV14	TRBD1	NA	TRBJ2-1	CASSHLRDRAYNEQFF	TGTGCCAGCAGCCATCTCCGGGACAGGGCCTACAATGAGCAGTTCTTC
TRBV5-8	TRBD1	NA	TRBJ2-5	CASSQDRGIQETQYF	TGTGCCAGCAGCCAGGACAGGGGCATCCAAGAGACCCAGTACTTC
TRBV5-4	NA	NA	TRBJ2-7	CASSIEAVNYEQYF	TGTGCCAGCAGCATCGAAGCGGTGAACTACGAGCAGTACTTC
TRBV5-4	NA	NA	TRBJ2-1	CASSTQSADSYNEQFF	TGTGCCAGCAGCACTCAGAGCGCCGACTCCTACAATGAGCAGTTCTTC
TRBV7-8	NA	NA	TRBJ2-1	CASSLVRLVQEGQFF	TGTGCCAGCAGCTTAGTACGGCTAGTCCAAGAGGGGCAGTTCTTC
TRBV29-1	TRBD2	NA	TRBJ2-1	CSAPLEAGGYNEQFF	TGCAGCGCTCCCCTTGAGGCGGGAGGCTACAATGAGCAGTTCTTC
TRBV5-1	NA	NA	TRBJ2-2	CASSLVGLDTGELFF	TGCGCCAGCAGCTTGGTCGGGCTCGACACCGGGGAGCTGTTTTTT
TRBV2	NA	NA	TRBJ1-5	CASSPDRSNSNQPQHF	TGTGCCAGCAGTCCGGACAGAAGCAATAGCAATCAGCCCCAGCATTTT
TRBV2	NA	NA	TRBJ2-3	CASSSIATWADTQYF	TGTGCCAGCAGTTCTATAGCTACTTGGGCAGATACGCAGTATTTT
TRBV7-3	TRBD2	NA	TRBJ2-7	CASSFGGGRDEQYF	TGTGCCAGCAGCTTCGGCGGCGGGAGGGACGAGCAGTACTTC
TRBV18	NA	NA	TRBJ1-2	CASSLGQISSGYTF	TGTGCCAGCTCATTAGGACAAATTTCCAGTGGCTACACCTTC
TRBV4-1	NA	NA	TRBJ2-6	CASSPRSNGTISGANVLTF	TGCGCCAGCAGTCCAAGATCTAACGGCACCATCTCTGGGGCCAACGTCCTGACTTTC
TRBV29-1	TRBD1	NA	TRBJ2-1	CSVNSDRDANEQFF	TGCAGCGTTAATAGTGACAGGGACGCCAATGAGCAGTTCTTC
TRBV2	TRBD1	NA	TRBJ2-7	CASSRRFPGQGAYEQYF	TGTGCCAGCAGTCGCCGTTTCCCGGGACAGGGGGCCTACGAGCAGTACTTC
TRBV2	NA	NA	TRBJ2-2	CASSHGRANTGELFF	TGTGCCAGCAGTCACGGCAGGGCGAACACCGGGGAGCTGTTTTTT
TRBV27	NA	NA	TRBJ2-1	CASSSDVWLYNEQFF	TGTGCCAGCAGTTCCGATGTTTGGCTGTACAATGAGCAGTTCTTC
TRBV7-8	NA	once	TRBJ2-1	CASSLNPGPGVGLRFF	TGTGCCAGCAGCCTTAATCCGGGACCCGGAGTCGGGCTTCGGTTCTTC
TRBV19	NA	NA	TRBJ1-2	CASSIRRPLGYTF	TGTGCCAGTAGTATTCGGAGGCCCCTAGGCTACACCTTC
TRBV5-1	NA	NA	TRBJ1-4	CASSLALMDALNEKLFF	TGCGCCAGCAGCTTGGCTCTAATGGACGCGCTCAATGAAAAACTGTTTTTT
TRBV25-1	NA	NA	TRBJ2-1	CASSELVNEQFF	TGTGCCAGCAGTGAACTAGTCAATGAGCAGTTCTTC
TRBV5-1	NA	NA	TRBJ2-6	CASSIRGTPVFGANVLTF	TGCGCCAGCAGCATTCGTGGGACCCCCGTTTTCGGGGCCAACGTCCTGACTTTC
TRBV15	TRBD1	NA	TRBJ2-7	CATSAIDRAGEQYF	TGTGCCACCAGCGCTATCGACAGGGCTGGGGAGCAGTACTTC
TRBV7-8	NA	NA	TRBJ2-1	CASSLERVSASYNEQFF	TGTGCCAGCAGCTTAGAGAGGGTATCAGCTTCCTACAATGAGCAGTTCTTC
TRBV29-1	TRBD1	NA	TRBJ1-2	CSGQGDHGYTF	TGCAGCGGACAGGGGGATCATGGCTACACCTTC
TRBV19	NA	NA	TRBJ2-6	CASSIIPGLHSGANVLTF	TGTGCCAGTAGTATTATACCGGGACTCCACTCTGGGGCCAACGTCCTGACTTTC
TRBV15	NA	NA	TRBJ1-5	CATSSLGLGQPQHF	TGTGCCACCAGCAGTTTGGGCTTAGGTCAGCCCCAGCATTTT